This TCR beta chain was obtained from a study of T cells in tuberculosis. General observations from the study: Selection depended on which cryopreserved specimens were available.

Only in-frame clones appear in the TCRdb table, and some are missing; sequencing was by immunoSEQ multiplex PCR. In the table there are about 37,000 clones, under 95% of which are singletons. CDR1 and CDR2 from the germline V gene are GTSNPN and SVGIG (reference sequence). The CDR3 runs 15 residues. Trimming cost V 2 bases and J 0 bases, with 12 bases left between them. Noted time point: new active TB diagnosis, blood taken before or within 7 days of starting treatment. Each clinical donor contributed on average about 92,000 T cells from unsorted cryopreserved PBMC. Points on this clone: Its antigen is unidentified.

This TCR was sampled from an adult with tuberculosis. The rearrangement links TRBV30 to TRBJ2-3, with D possibly TRBD2 on 6 matching bases. The material sequenced was PBMCs, taken at tuberculosis diagnosis. This CDR3 reads CAWSPWGTSTDTQYF. For the CDR3, the DNA is TGTGCCTGGAGTCCGTGGGGGACTAGCACAGATACGCAGTATTTT. The complete variable domain, with remaining parts taken from reference TRBV30 and TRBJ2-3, reads SQTIHQWPATLVQPVGSPLSLECTVEGTSNPNLYWYRQAAGRGLQLLFYSVGIGQISSEVPQNLSASRPQDRQFILSSKKLLLSDSGFYLCAWSPWGTSTDTQYFGPGTRLTVL.